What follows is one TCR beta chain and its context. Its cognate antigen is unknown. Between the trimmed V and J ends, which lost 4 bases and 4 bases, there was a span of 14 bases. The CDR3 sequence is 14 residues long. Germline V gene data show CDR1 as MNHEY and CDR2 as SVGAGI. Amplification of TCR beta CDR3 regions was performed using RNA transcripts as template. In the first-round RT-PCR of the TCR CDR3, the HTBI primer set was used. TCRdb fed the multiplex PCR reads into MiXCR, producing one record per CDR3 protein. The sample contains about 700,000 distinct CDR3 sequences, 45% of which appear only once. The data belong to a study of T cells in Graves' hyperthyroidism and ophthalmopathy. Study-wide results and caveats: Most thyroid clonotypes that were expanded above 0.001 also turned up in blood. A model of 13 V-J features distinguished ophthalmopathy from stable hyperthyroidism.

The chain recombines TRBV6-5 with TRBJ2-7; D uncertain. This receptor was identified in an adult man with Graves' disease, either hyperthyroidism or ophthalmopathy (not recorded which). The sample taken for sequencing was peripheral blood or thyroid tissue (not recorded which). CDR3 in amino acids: CASSLRAGLYEQYF. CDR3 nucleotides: TGTGCCAGCAGTTTACGGGCAGGTCTGTACGAGCAGTACTTC.